Below, one TCR beta chain is given with its context. This sample stems from a study of control samples from healthy donors and cancer patients. The CDR3 runs to 14 residues. The germline CDR1 and CDR2 sequences are LGHDT and YNNKEL (reference sequence). Trimming left V 4 bases short and J 0 bases short, with 10 bases between. The table came from immunoSEQ multiplex PCR; TCRdb's copy has only in-frame clones and leaves some out. The repertoire includes over 100,000 clones, about 91% of them detected once, and less than 3.5% sits in the top ten. Sequencing was done on a sample of blood. The source of this sequence is a man aged 40-49 years in good health. This sequence joins TRBV3-1 (or the pseudogene TRBV3-2) and TRBJ2-7; tentative D call: TRBD1 (6 bases). Written as DNA, the CDR3 is TGTGCCAGCAGCCCATGGGACAACTCCTACGAGCAGTACTTC. Translating gives CASSPWDNSYEQYF.